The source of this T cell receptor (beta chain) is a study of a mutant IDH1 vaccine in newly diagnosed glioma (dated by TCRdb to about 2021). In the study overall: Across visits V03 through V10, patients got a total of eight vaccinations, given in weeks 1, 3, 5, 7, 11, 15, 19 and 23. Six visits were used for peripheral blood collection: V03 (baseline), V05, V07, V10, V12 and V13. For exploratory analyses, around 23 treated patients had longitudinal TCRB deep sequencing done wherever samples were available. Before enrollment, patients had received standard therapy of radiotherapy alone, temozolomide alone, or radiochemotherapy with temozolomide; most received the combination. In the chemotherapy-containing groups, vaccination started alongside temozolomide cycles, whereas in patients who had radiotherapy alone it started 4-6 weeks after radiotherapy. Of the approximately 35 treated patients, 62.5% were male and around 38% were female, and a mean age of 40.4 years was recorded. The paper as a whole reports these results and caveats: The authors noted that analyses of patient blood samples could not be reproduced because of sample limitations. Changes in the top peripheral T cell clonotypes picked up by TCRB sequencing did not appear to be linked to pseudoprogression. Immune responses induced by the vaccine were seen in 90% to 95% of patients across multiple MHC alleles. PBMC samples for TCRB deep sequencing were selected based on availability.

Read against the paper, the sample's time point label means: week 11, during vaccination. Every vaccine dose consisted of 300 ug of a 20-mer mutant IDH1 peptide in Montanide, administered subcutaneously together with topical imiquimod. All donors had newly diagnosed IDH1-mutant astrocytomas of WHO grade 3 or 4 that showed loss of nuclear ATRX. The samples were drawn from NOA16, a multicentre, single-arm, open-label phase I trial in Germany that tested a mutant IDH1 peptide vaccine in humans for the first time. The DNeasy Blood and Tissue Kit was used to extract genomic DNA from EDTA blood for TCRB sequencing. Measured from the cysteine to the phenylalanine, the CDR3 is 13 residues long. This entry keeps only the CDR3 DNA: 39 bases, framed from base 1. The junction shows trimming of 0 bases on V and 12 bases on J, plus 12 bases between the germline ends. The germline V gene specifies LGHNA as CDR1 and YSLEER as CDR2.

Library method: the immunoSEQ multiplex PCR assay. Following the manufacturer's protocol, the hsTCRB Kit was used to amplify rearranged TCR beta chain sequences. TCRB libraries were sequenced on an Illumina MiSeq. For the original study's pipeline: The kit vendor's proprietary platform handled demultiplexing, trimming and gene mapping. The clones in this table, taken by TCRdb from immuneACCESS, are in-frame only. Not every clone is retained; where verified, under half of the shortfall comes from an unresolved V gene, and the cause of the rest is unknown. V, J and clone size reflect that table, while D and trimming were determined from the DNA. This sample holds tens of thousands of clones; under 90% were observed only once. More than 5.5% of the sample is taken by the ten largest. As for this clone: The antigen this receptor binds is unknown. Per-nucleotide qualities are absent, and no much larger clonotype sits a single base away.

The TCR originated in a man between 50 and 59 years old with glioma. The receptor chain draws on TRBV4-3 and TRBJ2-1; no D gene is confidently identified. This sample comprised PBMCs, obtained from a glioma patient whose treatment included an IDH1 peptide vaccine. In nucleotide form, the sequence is TGCGCCAGCAGCCAAGAACCCCGCGTCCGGCAGTTCTTC. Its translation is CASSQEPRVRQFF.